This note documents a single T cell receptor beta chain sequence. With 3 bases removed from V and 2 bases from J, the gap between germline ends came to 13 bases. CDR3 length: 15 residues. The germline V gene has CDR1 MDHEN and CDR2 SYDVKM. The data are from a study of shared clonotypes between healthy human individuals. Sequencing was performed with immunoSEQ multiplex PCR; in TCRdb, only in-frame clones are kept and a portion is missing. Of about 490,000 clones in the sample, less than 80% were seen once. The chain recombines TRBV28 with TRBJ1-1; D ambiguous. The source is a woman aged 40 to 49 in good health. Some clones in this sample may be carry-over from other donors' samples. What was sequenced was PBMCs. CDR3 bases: TGTGCCAGCAGTTTGCGTCACAGAGCTAACACTGAAGCTTTCTTT. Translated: CASSLRHRANTEAFF.